The clone carrying this T cell receptor beta chain was picked up many times. The target antigen is unknown. These data are taken from a study of T cells in Graves' hyperthyroidism and ophthalmopathy. The investigators amplified TCR beta CDR3 regions from RNA transcripts. RT-PCR in the first round (using the HTBI primer set) targeted the TCR CDR3. TCRdb used MiXCR to reprocess the multiplex PCR reads, holding one entry per CDR3 protein. This sample carries roughly 650,000 distinct CDR3 sequences, roughly 16% of them seen once, and the ten largest clones take 2.5% to 4%. PBMCs came from over 8.5 ml fresh peripheral blood. Study results and caveats: Most thyroid clonotypes expanded above 0.001 appeared in blood too. Ophthalmopathy was model-predicted a median 6.5 months pre-onset.

The CDR3 has 15 amino acids. Deletions cut 5 bases from V and 7 bases from J, with 24 bases between. Per germline, CDR1 DFQATT and CDR2 SNEGSKA (reference sequence). This clonotype was sampled from a woman in her 40s with Graves' ophthalmopathy. Source material: blood. V usage is TRBV20-1 and J usage is TRBJ2-7; D remains unclear. This CDR3 is CSAELDGGLTGEQYF. CDR3 sequence (DNA): TGCAGTGCTGAGTTAGACGGCGGCCTGACCGGGGAGCAGTACTTC.